The present T cell receptor beta chain was sequenced within a study of neurological immune-mediated disorders. The yield of each sequencing run was over 190 million TCR-beta sequences from 15-18 subjects. TCRdb reprocessed the 5' RACE reads via MiXCR and lists one record per CDR3 protein. The sample has about 66,000 distinct CDR3 sequences; 3% to 3.5% are singletons. In this sample, this clonotype turned up many times. Germline loops: CDR1 SGHRS, CDR2 YFSETQ. The V and J ends lost 4 bases and 0 bases respectively, with 10 bases between them. The CDR3 is made up of 14 amino acids. The V and J genes are TRBV5-1 and TRBJ1-1, with D perhaps TRBD1 (5 bases). The source material was PBMCs. The receptor comes from a middle-aged man with multiple sclerosis. Written as DNA, the CDR3 is TGCGCCAGCAGCGCGACAGCTATGAACACTGAAGCTTTCTTT. The encoded protein is CASSATAMNTEAFF.